This section outlines one T cell receptor beta chain sequence together with its context. TCRdb keeps only in-frame clones here, not all; method: immunoSEQ multiplex PCR. This sample has about 180,000 clones, with 90% found just once. This record comes from a study of control samples from healthy donors and cancer patients. Germline V gene lookup returns CDR1 MNHEY and CDR2 SMNVEV (reference sequence). Trimming removed 6 bases at V and 2 bases at J, with 16 bases between. The CDR3 runs 15 residues. The source of this sequence is a woman in her forties or fifties in good health. Sequenced sample: blood. The chain uses TRBV27 and TRBJ1-1, with D possibly TRBD1 on 6 matching bases. The CDR3 DNA reads TGTGCCAGCAGGGGGGGGCACACAGGTAACACTGAAGCTTTCTTT. This codes for CASRGGHTGNTEAFF.